The 20 T cell receptor beta chains listed next were all sequenced from one sample in a study of T-cell reconstitution after alpha-beta-depleted transplantation in children. As it was prepared, the TCRbeta library received unique molecular identifiers. Each CDR3 protein gets one entry after TCRdb re-called the PCR reads with MiXCR. The data show hundreds of thousands of distinct CDR3 sequences, around a third seen once. The input for sequencing was PBMCs from the stem cell graft donor, taken from the stem cell graft. Every receptor here comes from a human donor who donated a stem cell graft to a child with aplastic anemia.

The V call is TRBV29-1, the J call TRBJ2-3; the D gene could be TRBD1 or TRBD2 (5 bases each). Germline V gene lookup returns CDR1 SQVTM and CDR2 ANQGSEA. The CDR3 is 13 amino acids. With 3 bases removed from V and 4 bases from J, the gap between germline ends came to 11 bases. The CDR3, as DNA: TGCAGCGTTGAGAAACTAGGGGCAGATACGCAGTATTTT. It codes for CSVEKLGADTQYF.

This clonotype was detected a few times. The chain joins TRBV7-2 to TRBJ1-6; D remains unclear. The CDR3 covers 17 residues. The germline V and J ends were trimmed by 3 bases and 9 bases, with 21 bases remaining between them. Germline loops: CDR1 SGHTA, CDR2 FQGNSA. Here the CDR3 reads CASSFGYPGQASSPLHF. The CDR3 DNA follows: TGTGCCAGCAGCTTTGGATACCCGGGCCAGGCCAGTTCACCCCTCCACTTT.

This chain links TRBV4-3 with TRBJ2-3, with TRBD2 matching over 9 bases. V shed 2 bases, J shed 3 bases, and the junction held 3 bases outside the gene matches. The CDR3 totals 15 residues. Germline V lookup: CDR1 LGHNA, CDR2 YSLEER. CDR3: CASSQRSGSTDTQYF. The CDR3 DNA reads as TGCGCCAGCAGCCAACGTAGCGGGAGTACAGATACGCAGTATTTT.

This clonotype was recorded many times. The rearrangement uses TRBV27 and TRBJ1-5; D call uncertain. The CDR3 consists of 14 residues. CDR1 is MNHEY, CDR2 SMNVEV, per germline (reference sequence). The ends were cut back, 1 base at V and 0 bases at J, with 4 bases in the middle. The CDR3 coding sequence is TGTGCCAGCAGTTTATTGGATAGCAATCAGCCCCAGCATTTT. Encoded protein: CASSLLDSNQPQHF.

The chain uses TRBV29-1 and TRBJ1-5; TRBD1 might be the D (5 bases). This CDR3 region has 13 residues. CDR1 is SQVTM and CDR2 is ANQGSEA in the germline V gene. Trimming pared 4 bases from V and 5 bases from J, leaving 12 bases between. CDR3 protein: CSVGGGKDQPQHF. CDR3 coding DNA: TGCAGCGTTGGTGGGGGTAAGGATCAGCCCCAGCATTTT.

This clonotype was counted between two and nine times. The chain carries TRBV7-2 and TRBJ1-2; D is uncertain. Germline V gene lookup returns CDR1 SGHTA and CDR2 FQGNSA. Trimming shortened V by 2 bases and J by 6 bases, and 10 bases separated the two germline ends. CDR3 length: 13 residues. The CDR3 spells CASSLIGEDGYTF. The CDR3 DNA reads TGTGCCAGCAGCTTAATCGGAGAAGATGGCTACACCTTC. The whole variable domain, filled in from reference TRBV7-2 and TRBJ1-2, reads GAGVSQSPSNKVTEKGKDVELRCDPISGHTALYWYRQSLGQGLEFLIYFQGNSAPDKSGLPSDRFSAERTGGSVSTLTIQRTQQEDSAVYLCASSLIGEDGYTFGSGTRLTVV.

The chain combines TRBV29-1 with TRBJ1-1; possibly TRBD1 for D (5 bases). Per germline, CDR1 SQVTM and CDR2 ANQGSEA. Trimming took off 8 bases at V and 1 base at J, with 17 bases between the two ends. The CDR3 totals 14 residues. The CDR3 protein is CSTESGQGNTEAFF. CDR3 nucleotide sequence: TGCAGCACGGAATCGGGCCAGGGGAACACTGAAGCTTTCTTT.

The CDR3: CATSSLGTAGQETQYF. The CDR3 DNA sequence: TGTGCCACCAGCAGCCTGGGGACAGCGGGTCAAGAGACCCAGTACTTC. The rearrangement joins TRBV15 to TRBJ2-5; tentatively, D is TRBD1 (7 bases). Per germline, CDR1 LNHNV and CDR2 YYDKDF (reference sequence). CDR3 length: 16 residues. V lost 3 bases to trimming and J lost 2 bases, with 16 bases between them.

This chain uses TRBV12-3 or TRBV12-4 with TRBJ2-3, with a weak D call TRBD1 (5 bases). The CDR3 totals 15 residues. V lost 3 bases to trimming and J lost 2 bases, with 12 bases between them. In DNA form, the CDR3 reads TGTGCCAGCAGTTTCCAGGGCTATAACACAGATACGCAGTATTTT. Protein sequence: CASSFQGYNTDTQYF.

The chain uses TRBV30 and TRBJ2-1, with 8 nucleotides matching TRBD2. Trimming cost V 0 bases and J 4 bases; bases outside gene matches: 5. CDR3 length equals 15 residues. Germline CDR1 reads GTSNPN; CDR2 reads SVGIG (reference sequence). CDR3: CAWSVVAGGYNEQFF. The CDR3 coding sequence is TGTGCCTGGAGTGTTGTGGCGGGAGGTTACAATGAGCAGTTCTTC.

This chain links TRBV5-1 with TRBJ2-5, with a tentative D call TRBD1 (5 bases). The CDR3 is made up of 15 amino acids. The germline V and J ends were trimmed by 0 bases and 1 base, with 10 bases remaining between them. CDR1 and CDR2 from the germline V gene are SGHRS and YFSETQ. The DNA for the CDR3 is TGCGCCAGCAGCTTGGATCAGGGTACCCAAGAGACCCAGTACTTC. Its protein is CASSLDQGTQETQYF.

The J gene is TRBJ2-7, the V gene TRBV5-1, with 8 bases fitting TRBD1. The germline gives CDR1 SGHRS, CDR2 YFSETQ. Trimming at V came to 2 bases and at J to 4 bases, leaving 5 bases not matched to a gene. The CDR3 contains 14 residues. The CDR3 reads CASSFTTGEYEQYF. CDR3 nucleotide sequence: TGCGCCAGCAGCTTCACGACAGGGGAATACGAGCAGTACTTC.

This chain joins TRBV29-1 and TRBJ2-3, with D possibly being TRBD1 (6 bases). The V end lost 4 bases, the J end lost 0 bases, and 11 bases lay between the germline ends. The germline V gene encodes CDR1 SQVTM and CDR2 ANQGSEA. The CDR3 has 14 amino acids. The CDR3 DNA follows: TGCAGCGTTGTCCGGCAGGGGAGCACAGATACGCAGTATTTT. Translation: CSVVRQGSTDTQYF.

V gene TRBV6-2 or TRBV6-3 combines with J gene TRBJ2-1; TRBD2 matches 9 bases. Germline V gene sequence: CDR1 MNHEY, CDR2 SVGEGT. Trimming at V came to 4 bases and at J to 6 bases, leaving 7 bases not matched to a gene. The CDR3 length is 15 residues. The CDR3 reads CASSSPSGRFNEQFF. DNA of the CDR3: TGTGCCAGCAGTTCTCCCAGCGGGAGGTTCAATGAGCAGTTCTTC.

This clonotype came up a few times. V usage is TRBV7-2 and J usage is TRBJ2-1; no clear D. This CDR3 region has 13 residues. Germline values: CDR1 SGHTA, CDR2 FQGNSA. The V gene lost 0 bases and the J gene lost 3 bases, with 3 bases spanning the gap. The CDR3 coding sequence is TGTGCCAGCAGCTTAGCAAACTACAATGAGCAGTTCTTC. Protein sequence: CASSLANYNEQFF. Using reference TRBV7-2 and TRBJ2-1 for the parts outside the CDR3, the full variable domain is GAGVSQSPSNKVTEKGKDVELRCDPISGHTALYWYRQSLGQGLEFLIYFQGNSAPDKSGLPSDRFSAERTGGSVSTLTIQRTQQEDSAVYLCASSLANYNEQFFGPGTRLTVL.

V is TRBV6-1 and J is TRBJ2-2, with TRBD2 as a possible D gene (5 bases). The length of the CDR3 is 15 residues. Between the trimmed V and J ends, which lost 5 bases and 3 bases, there was a span of 13 bases. CDR1 MNHNS and CDR2 SASEGT come from the germline V gene. The CDR3 protein is CASSRGPDYTGELFF. The CDR3 DNA reads TGTGCCAGCAGTCGTGGACCGGACTACACCGGGGAGCTGTTTTTT.

The rearrangement links TRBV30 to TRBJ1-1, with a weak D call TRBD1 (5 bases). CDR1 and CDR2 (germline): GTSNPN, SVGIG (reference sequence). Trimming cost V 4 bases and J 4 bases, with 10 bases left between them. There are 12 residues in the CDR3. As DNA, the CDR3 is TGTGCCTGGAACGGCGGGGGCACTGAAGCTTTCTTT. It is translated as CAWNGGGTEAFF.

The genes are TRBV9 and TRBJ2-1; TRBD2 is a possible D gene (5 bases). CDR1 is SGDLS, CDR2 YYNGEE, per germline. V was shortened by 4 bases and J by 9 bases, with 17 bases between the two germline ends. The CDR3 consists of 14 residues. CDR3 bases: TGTGCCAGCAGCCCTACGGAGGATTCTGGTGAGCAGTTCTTC. Translated, it gives CASSPTEDSGEQFF.

The chain recombines TRBV6-5 with TRBJ2-1; TRBD2 matches 8 bases. The CDR3 totals 13 residues. V lost 6 bases, J lost 3 bases, and 1 base stayed unmatched. CDR1 and CDR2 from the germline V gene are MNHEY and SVGAGI. Here the CDR3 reads CASRREVYNEQFF. The CDR3 nucleotides read TGTGCCAGCAGGCGGGAGGTCTACAATGAGCAGTTCTTC.

This clonotype showed up just a few times. The genes are TRBV20-1 and TRBJ2-2; D gene ambiguous. CDR3 length: 13 residues. Trimming removed 0 bases at V and 5 bases at J, with 7 bases between. Germline lookup yields CDR1 DFQATT and CDR2 SNEGSKA (reference sequence). The CDR3 region is CSAREVATGELFF. DNA for the CDR3: TGCAGTGCTAGAGAAGTGGCAACCGGGGAGCTGTTTTTT.